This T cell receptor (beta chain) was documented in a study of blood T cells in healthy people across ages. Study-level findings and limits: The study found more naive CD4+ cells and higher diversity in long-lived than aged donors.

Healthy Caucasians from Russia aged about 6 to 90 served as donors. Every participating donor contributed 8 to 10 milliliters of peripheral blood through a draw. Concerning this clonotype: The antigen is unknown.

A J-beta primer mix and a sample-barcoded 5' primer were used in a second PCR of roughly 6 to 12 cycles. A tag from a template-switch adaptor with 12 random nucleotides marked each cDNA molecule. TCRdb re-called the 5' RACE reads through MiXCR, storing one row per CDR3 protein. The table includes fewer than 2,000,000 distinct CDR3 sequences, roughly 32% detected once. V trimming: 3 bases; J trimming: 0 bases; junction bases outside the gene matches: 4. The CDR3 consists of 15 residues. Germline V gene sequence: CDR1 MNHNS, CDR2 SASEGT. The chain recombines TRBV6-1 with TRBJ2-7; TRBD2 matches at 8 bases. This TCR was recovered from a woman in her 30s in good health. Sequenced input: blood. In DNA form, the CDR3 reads TGTGCCAGCAGTGAGAGCGGGAGAGCCTCCTACGAGCAGTACTTC. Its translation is CASSESGRASYEQYF.